This T cell receptor beta chain was obtained from a study of OX40 agonist ivuxolimab in advanced cancers. General study points: Compared with others, partial responders at 0.1-3.0 mg/kg displayed clonal expansion among the lowest.

Libraries were prepared by immunoSEQ multiplex PCR; TCRdb keeps only in-frame clonotypes and omits some of them. This repertoire shows about 20,000 clones, roughly 89% found once; its top ten account for around 25%. For this clone: What it recognizes is unknown.

The germline V gene has CDR1 SGHRS and CDR2 YFSETQ. The CDR3 has 13 amino acids. The V gene lost 2 bases and the J gene lost 3 bases, with 8 bases spanning the gap. The input for sequencing was CD4+ or CD8+ T cells sorted from blood, taken in a trial of the OX40 agonist ivuxolimab. The clonotype comes from an adult with an advanced solid tumor such as melanoma, head and neck, liver or kidney cancer. The chain is built from TRBV5-1 and TRBJ1-2; unclear D gene. CDR3 coding DNA: TGCGCCAGCAGCTTAGGGTTAGACTATGGCTACACCTTC. Translation: CASSLGLDYGYTF.